Shown below are 14 T cell receptor beta chains from a single sample sequenced in a study of long-term antiretroviral therapy in people with HIV (dated by TCRdb to 2021 to 2024). The immunoSEQ hsTCRB v3.0 assay was used at survey level resolution for TRB variable region sequencing. In TCRdb, the immuneACCESS table is reduced to in-frame sequences with V and J assigned. These tables do not hold every clone; where another copy was compared, an unresolved V gene accounts for under half, and the others remain unexplained. The sample profile shows roughly 35,000 clones; about 82% of them were found once. 3.5% to 4.5% of the sample belongs to the ten largest clones. The sequenced sample was unsorted PBMCs, obtained roughly 3.3 years after starting antiretroviral therapy. The receptors derive from a man aged 18 to 30 with HIV.

V is TRBV25-1 and J is TRBJ2-3; 8 bases are a match to TRBD2. Per the germline V gene, CDR1 is MGHDK and CDR2 is SYGVNS. There are 16 residues in the CDR3. The junction had 10 bases not matched to a gene; V was cut back by 2 bases and J by 6 bases. CDR3 protein: CASSETSGRPTDTQYF. The DNA for the CDR3 is TGTGCCAGCAGTGAAACTAGCGGAAGACCTACGGATACGCAGTATTTT.

The chain recombines TRBV19 with TRBJ2-2, with 7 positions matching TRBD1. The CDR3 extends over 16 amino acids. The germline V gene has CDR1 LNHDA and CDR2 SQIVND (reference sequence). With V trimmed by 7 bases and J by 4 bases, 12 bases remained unmatched. CDR3 residues: CASNLDRFGPTGELFF. DNA for the CDR3: TGTGCCAGTAATCTGGACAGGTTCGGCCCCACCGGGGAGCTGTTTTTT.

This clone was seen more than once but under ten times. The CDR3 is CASSYSIGPEAFF. CDR3 nucleotide sequence: TGTGCCAGCAGTTACTCGATTGGACCTGAAGCTTTCTTT. This rearrangement joins TRBV6-5 to TRBJ1-1; D unresolved. CDR1 and CDR2 from the germline V gene are MNHEY and SVGAGI. The CDR3 consists of 13 residues. The V and J ends lost 0 bases and 6 bases respectively, with 8 bases between them.

On this clone: One end of the junction fails to match germline, which may point to a read error. The chain combines TRBV13 with TRBJ1-2; D call uncertain. This CDR3 has 10 residues. CDR1 is PRHDT and CDR2 is FYEKMQ in the germline V gene (reference sequence). The CDR3: CTSSSLKHTF. CDR3 nucleotides: TGTACCAGCAGCTCCTTAAAACACACCTTC.

This chain links TRBV27 with TRBJ2-1, with 12 bases fitting TRBD1. V was pared by 4 bases and J by 9 bases, with 4 bases of the junction left unmatched. The CDR3 runs 14 residues. Germline CDR1 and CDR2: MNHEY and SMNVEV (reference sequence). CDR3 residues: CASSSGTGGGEQFF. In DNA, the CDR3 is TGTGCCAGCAGTTCCGGGACAGGGGGCGGTGAGCAGTTCTTC.

V usage is TRBV6-6 and J usage is TRBJ1-1; a possible D gene is TRBD1 (6 bases). The CDR3 runs to 13 residues. V was cut by 8 bases and J by 1 base, with 11 bases left in between. Germline V lookup: CDR1 MNHNY, CDR2 SVGAGI (reference sequence). The CDR3 DNA follows: TGTGCCAGCTCTCTGGGGGCGAACACTGAAGCTTTCTTT. Translated, it gives CASSLGANTEAFF.

This clone was recorded a few times. The chain joins TRBV4-1 to TRBJ1-2, with TRBD1 as a possible D gene (6 bases). V lost 2 bases and J lost 4, with 11 bases in between. The CDR3 covers 14 residues. Germline loops: CDR1 MGHRA, CDR2 YSYEKL. The CDR3 region is CASSQNRQVYGYTF. CDR3 sequence (DNA): TGCGCCAGCAGCCAAAACCGACAGGTCTATGGCTACACCTTC.

The chain joins TRBV5-1 to TRBJ2-5, with D possibly being TRBD1 (6 bases). The last part of the DNA fits TRBJ2-7 better; the J call may be wrong. The CDR3 extends over 13 amino acids. Germline CDR1 reads SGHRS; CDR2 reads YFSETQ. The CDR3 sequence is CASSFGTNYEQYF. For the CDR3, the DNA is TGCGCCAGCAGCTTCGGGACAAACTACGAGCAGTACTTC.

The chain is built from TRBV5-1 and TRBJ1-1, with 7 bases matching TRBD1. This CDR3 is built from 14 residues. V trimming: 3 bases; J trimming: 1 base; junction bases outside the gene matches: 3. Germline lookup yields CDR1 SGHRS and CDR2 YFSETQ. CDR3 nucleotide sequence: TGCGCCAGCAGCTCCCACAGGGGGAACACTGAAGCTTTCTTT. Translating gives CASSSHRGNTEAFF.

The chain links TRBV18 to TRBJ2-7; D ambiguous. Per germline, CDR1 KGHSH and CDR2 LQKENI. There are 13 residues in the CDR3. Trimming took 0 bases from V and 3 from J, leaving 6 bases between them. For the CDR3, the DNA is TGTGCCAGCTCACCACCAGGCGGCTACGAGCAGTACTTC. Its protein is CASSPPGGYEQYF.

The CDR3 region has the DNA TGCAGCGTTGCAACAGGGGGATTTGACTATGGCTACACCTTC. As protein: CSVATGGFDYGYTF. The genes are TRBV29-1 and TRBJ1-2; 8 bases agree with TRBD1. This CDR3 has 14 amino acids. Germline trimming cut 4 bases from V and 3 bases from J; bases unmatched to any gene: 7. CDR1 is SQVTM and CDR2 is ANQGSEA in the germline V gene.

V gene TRBV2 combines with J gene TRBJ2-1, with 8 bases fitting TRBD1. V trimming: 2 bases; J trimming: 6 bases; junction bases outside the gene matches: 6. This CDR3 has 15 amino acids. Germline V CDR1 and CDR2: SNHLY, FYNNEI. The DNA of the CDR3 is TGTGCCAGCAGTGAATTAACAGGGGGTGGCAATGAGCAGTTCTTC. Encoded protein: CASSELTGGGNEQFF.

The count of this clone is one. CDR3 sequence: CASSPWGASVPGELFF. In DNA form, the CDR3 reads TGTGCCAGCTCACCATGGGGGGCTTCGGTCCCCGGGGAGCTGTTTTTT. J is TRBJ2-2 and V is TRBV18; the D gene could be TRBD1 or TRBD2 (6 bases each). Trimming took off 2 bases at V and 6 bases at J, with 16 bases between the two ends. Looked up from germline, CDR1 is KGHSH and CDR2 is LQKENI. CDR3 length: 16 amino acids.

This chain joins TRBV6-5 and TRBJ1-2, with D unclear. The germline V gene has CDR1 MNHEY and CDR2 SVGAGI. The V end was cut by 2 bases, the J end by 7 bases, with 17 bases between. The CDR3 extends over 15 amino acids. Here the CDR3 DNA reads TGTGCCAGCAGTTACGCCAAGACACCCCTTGGTGGCTACACCTTC. Its translation is CASSYAKTPLGGYTF.